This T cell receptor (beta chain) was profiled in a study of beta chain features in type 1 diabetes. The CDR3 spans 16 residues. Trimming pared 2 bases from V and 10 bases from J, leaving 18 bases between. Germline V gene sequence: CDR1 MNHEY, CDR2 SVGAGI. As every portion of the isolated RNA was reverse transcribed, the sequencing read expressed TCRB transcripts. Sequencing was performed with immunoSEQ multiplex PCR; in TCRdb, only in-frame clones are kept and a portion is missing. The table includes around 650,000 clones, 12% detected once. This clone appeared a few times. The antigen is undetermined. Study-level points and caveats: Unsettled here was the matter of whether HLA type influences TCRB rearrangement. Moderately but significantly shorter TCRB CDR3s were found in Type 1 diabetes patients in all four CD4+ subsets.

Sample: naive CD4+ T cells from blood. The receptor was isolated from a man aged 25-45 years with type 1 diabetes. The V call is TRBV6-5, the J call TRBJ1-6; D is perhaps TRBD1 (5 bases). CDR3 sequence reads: CASSYTAGGVGSPLHF. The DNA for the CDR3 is TGTGCCAGCAGTTACACGGCCGGGGGGGTAGGATCACCCCTCCACTTT.